The TCR beta chain under discussion was sequenced for a study of T cell responses to AZD1222 COVID-19 vaccine (dated by TCRdb to about 2021). Concerning the study at large: A total of more than 230 trial participants underwent TCR sequencing, of whom 200 to 220 had received two doses of AZD1222 and around 25 had received two doses of the MenACWY control vaccine. Trial participants were enrolled by age into subgroups of 18-55, 56-69 and 70-plus years, and roughly 150, 30 and 60 TCR-sequenced participants, respectively, were included in these subgroups. Study-level results and caveats: Participants were mostly white British, with more females than males. The authors suggested clonal diversity may have been underestimated. Conclusions about previously exposed vaccinees are limited because only five to seven AZD1222 recipients were SARS-CoV-2 seropositive at baseline. Because no day 14 peak-response samples were available, repertoires were characterized only after the peak T cell response. After two AZD1222 doses, spike-specific TCR breadth and depth were significantly higher than at day 0 and than in MenACWY recipients. In the small 56-69-year group, the increase in depth fell short of significance, most likely because of low power. Epitopes outside the regions mutated in the B.1.351 and B.1.1.7 variants were reportedly recognized by nearly half of the unique spike-specific TCRs. CD4 TCRs associated with the vaccine covered the entire spike protein, and the dominant responses were in regions 160-218 and 743-854.

Spanning cysteine to phenylalanine, the CDR3 consists of 12 amino acids. Of all the DNA, just the CDR3 is kept, 36 bases in frame from base 1. V and J lose 4 bases and 8 bases, and a span of 8 bases separates them. Sequences SEHNR (CDR1) and FQNEAQ (CDR2) are obtained from the germline V gene (reference sequence). Regarding this clone: Its antigen is unknown. Qualities for individual bases were not recorded, and no much larger clone is one base off.

The CDR3 regions of human TCRbeta chains were analyzed by immunosequencing. The paper's data handling went like this. TCRs in the repertoires were compared against a reference library of SARS-CoV-2-specific TCRs that had been generated with the MIRA antigen-specificity platform. Breadth meant the fraction of unique TCRs that were SARS-CoV-2-associated, whereas depth meant the fraction of total T cells that were SARS-CoV-2-associated. Each spike-specific TCR was assigned to its reactive spike region and to a CD4 or CD8 class using the MIRA data. Log10-transformed breadth and depth values were compared by one-way ANOVA with Sidak's multiple comparisons tests. In TCRdb, the immuneACCESS table is reduced to in-frame sequences with V and J assigned. These tables do not hold every clone; where another copy was compared, an unresolved V gene accounts for under half, and the others remain unexplained. From that table come the V and J calls and clone size; the DNA was used to work out D and trimming. For this sample the table gives about 110,000 clones, of which 70% to 90% were detected only once. Jointly, the top ten make up around 16% of the sample.

The time point label for this specimen denotes: about 28 days (+/-7) after the second vaccine dose. AZD1222 recipients given second doses at about 4 weeks or at about 12 weeks were pooled, since spike-specific TCR depth and breadth were not found to differ between the two schedules. Vaccinee samples were obtained from the UK trials COV001 and COV002, which included a single-blind randomized controlled phase 2/3 trial of AZD1222 (ChAdOx1 nCoV-19) in healthy adults. Trial participant PBMC samples were collected at day 0 and day 28 after the second dose for TCRbeta chain sequencing. The starting material was peripheral blood, obtained 28 days after the second AZD1222 dose. Rearrangement joined TRBV7-9 to TRBJ2-2; too little of a D gene remains to name it. The sequence was collected from an adult who received the AZD1222 COVID-19 vaccine. The CDR3 protein: CASSSLWGELFF. DNA sequence: TGTGCCAGCAGCTCCCTGTGGGGGGAGCTGTTTTTT.